The present T cell receptor beta chain was sequenced within a study of T-cell reconstitution after alpha-beta-depleted transplantation in children. Unique molecular identifiers were used in preparing the TCRbeta library. One entry per CDR3 protein results from TCRdb running MiXCR on the PCR reads. The sample lists about 500,000 distinct CDR3 sequences, around a third occurring once. In its sample, this clonotype was seen a few times. This CDR3 is built from 15 residues. The ends were cut back, 3 bases at V and 5 bases at J, with 14 bases in the middle. The sample consisted of PBMCs from the stem cell graft donor, taken from the stem cell graft. The receptor comes from a human donor who donated a stem cell graft to a child with aplastic anemia. V gene TRBV12-3 or TRBV12-4 combines with J gene TRBJ2-1; TRBD2 is a possible D gene (5 bases). The chain's CDR3 is CASSLFPREDNEQFF. The CDR3 DNA follows: TGTGCCAGCAGTTTGTTCCCTCGGGAAGACAATGAGCAGTTCTTC.